This TCR beta chain was recovered during a study of blood T cell repertoires in COVID-19. At the level of the study: Material from acute and convalescent COVID-19 was sourced from the United States, Italy and Spain. PBMCs, B-cell-depleted T cells, or T cells were the source of the cDNA or gDNA that made up the material.

How the authors handled the data: Cell counts per sample came from amplifying reference gene primers. Measured with immunoSEQ multiplex PCR; TCRdb has only the in-frame clones, and not every one. V and J calls and clone size follow that table, whereas D and trimming were derived from the DNA. The sample has fewer than 100,000 clones; around nine tenths are singletons. Trimming removed 0 bases from V and 4 bases from J, with 8 bases in between. Per the germline V gene, CDR1 is ENHRY and CDR2 is SYGVKD. CDR3 length: 14 residues. The chain recombines TRBV10-3 with TRBJ2-3; maybe TRBD1 (5 bases). The clonotype was recovered from a woman aged 80 or over with acute or convalescent COVID-19. Sequencing input: peripheral blood. The DNA of the CDR3 is TGTGCCATCAGTGAGTCCCAGGGTGCAGATACGCAGTATTTT. Translation: CAISESQGADTQYF.